Reported below is one T cell receptor (beta chain). What it binds is not known. Synthesis of TCR beta cDNA relied on 5'RACE template switching carrying UMIs. TCRdb reprocessed the 5' RACE reads; each CDR3 protein has one entry and no DNA is given. There are 400,000 to 550,000 distinct CDR3 sequences in the sample, with 7.3% held by the top ten. These data are taken from a study of T cells expressing NK-cell markers. Study background: Sorted CD3+CD56+NKG2C+, CD3+CD56+NKG2C- and CD3+CD56-NKG2C+ T cells provided the TCR beta repertoires.

CDR3 length: 14 residues. General study results and limits: HCMV specificity of expanded NKG2C+ T cell clones remained unclear.

The chain joins TRBV12-3 or TRBV12-4 to TRBJ1-1; TCRdb gives TRBD1 as the D gene, but with no DNA this cannot be confirmed. The receptor was isolated from a woman between 18 and 69 years old in good health. The sample comprised blood T cells: a sorted CD56 or NKG2C T cell subset, CD4+ or CD8+ T cells, or bulk PBMC T cells (not recorded which). CDR3 sequence: CASSFGRGPTEAFF.